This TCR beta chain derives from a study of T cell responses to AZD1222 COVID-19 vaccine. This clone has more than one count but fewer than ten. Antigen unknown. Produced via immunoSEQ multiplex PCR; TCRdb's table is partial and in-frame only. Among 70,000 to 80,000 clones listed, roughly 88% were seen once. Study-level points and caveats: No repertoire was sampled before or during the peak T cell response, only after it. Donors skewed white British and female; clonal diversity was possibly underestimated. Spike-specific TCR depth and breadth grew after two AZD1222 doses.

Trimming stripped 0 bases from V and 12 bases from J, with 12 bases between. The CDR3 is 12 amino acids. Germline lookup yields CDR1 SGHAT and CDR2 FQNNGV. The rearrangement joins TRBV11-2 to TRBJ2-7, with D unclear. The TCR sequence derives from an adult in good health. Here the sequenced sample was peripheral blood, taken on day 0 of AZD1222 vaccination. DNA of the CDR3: TGTGCCAGCAGCTTAGATCAGACCCAGAGGTACTTC. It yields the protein CASSLDQTQRYF.